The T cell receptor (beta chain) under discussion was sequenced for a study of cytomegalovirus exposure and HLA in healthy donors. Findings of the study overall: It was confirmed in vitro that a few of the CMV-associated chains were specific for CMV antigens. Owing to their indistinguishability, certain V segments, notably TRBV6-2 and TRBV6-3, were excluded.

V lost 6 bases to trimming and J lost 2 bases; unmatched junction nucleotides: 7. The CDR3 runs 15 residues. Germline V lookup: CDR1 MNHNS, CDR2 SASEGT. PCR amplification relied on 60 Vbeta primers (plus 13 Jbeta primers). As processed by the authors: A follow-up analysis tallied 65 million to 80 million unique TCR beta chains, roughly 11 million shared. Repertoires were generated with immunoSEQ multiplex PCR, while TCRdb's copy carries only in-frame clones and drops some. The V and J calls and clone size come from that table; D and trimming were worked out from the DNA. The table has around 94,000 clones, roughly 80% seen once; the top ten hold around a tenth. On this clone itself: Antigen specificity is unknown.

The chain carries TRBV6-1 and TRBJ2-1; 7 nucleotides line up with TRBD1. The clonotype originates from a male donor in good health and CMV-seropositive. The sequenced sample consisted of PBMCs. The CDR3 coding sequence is TGTGCCAGCAGGCCCGACAGGGTGGCCTACAATGAGCAGTTCTTC. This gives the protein CASRPDRVAYNEQFF.